The present TCR beta chain was sequenced within a study of cytomegalovirus exposure and HLA in healthy donors. CDR1 and CDR2 (germline): SNHLY, FYNNEI. CDR3 length equals 14 residues. Between the trimmed V and J ends, which lost 7 bases and 2 bases, there was a span of 11 bases. Assay used: immunoSEQ multiplex PCR; TCRdb lists only in-frame clones, some missing. Found here are about 150,000 clones, about 86% of them singletons; the top ten hold approximately 2%. The chain carries TRBV2 and TRBJ2-2; tentative D call: TRBD2 (5 bases). This receptor was obtained from a human donor in good health. The sample comprised PBMCs. CDR3 in amino acids: CASTPRGNTGELFF. In DNA, the CDR3 is TGTGCCAGCACCCCCCGGGGAAACACCGGGGAGCTGTTTTTT.